The source of this TCR beta chain is a study of shared clonotypes between healthy human individuals. Whole-study findings and limits: Several donors shared approximately 5% of their naive CD4 clonotypes.

Germline V lookup: CDR1 LGHNT, CDR2 FRNRAP. The CDR3 is made up of 16 amino acids. The junction had 2 bases not matched to a gene; V was cut back by 1 base and J by 2 bases. On this clone itself: The antigen remains unidentified.

Each cell subset's genomic DNA was divided evenly among several immunoSEQ plates. Each PCR replicate from the sorted subsets contained about 200 ng DNA, which is around 30,000 T cell genomes. Profiled with immunoSEQ multiplex PCR; TCRdb holds only in-frame clones, not every one. The sample records more than 2,000,000 clones, approximately 93% being singletons. The TCR was taken from a man younger than 35 in good health. Some clones in this sample may be carry-over from other donors' samples. The sample taken for sequencing was naive CD4+ T cells from PBMCs. Subset described: CD45RA+ positively selected. V gene TRBV12-5 combines with J gene TRBJ2-2; 9 bases map to TRBD2. Here the CDR3 reads CASGLASGKNTGELFF. As DNA, the CDR3 is TGTGCTAGTGGTTTGGCTAGCGGGAAAAACACCGGGGAGCTGTTTTTT.